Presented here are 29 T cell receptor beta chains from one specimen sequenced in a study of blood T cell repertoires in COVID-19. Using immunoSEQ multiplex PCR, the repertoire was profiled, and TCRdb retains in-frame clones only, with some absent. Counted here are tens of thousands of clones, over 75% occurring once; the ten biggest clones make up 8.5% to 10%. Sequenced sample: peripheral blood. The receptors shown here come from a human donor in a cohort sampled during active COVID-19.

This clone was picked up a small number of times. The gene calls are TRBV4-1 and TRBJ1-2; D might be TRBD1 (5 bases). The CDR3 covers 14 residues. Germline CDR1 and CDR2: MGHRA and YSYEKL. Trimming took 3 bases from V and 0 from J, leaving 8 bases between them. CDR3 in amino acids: CASSQGLANYGYTF. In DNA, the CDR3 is TGCGCCAGCAGCCAGGGACTAGCTAACTATGGCTACACCTTC.

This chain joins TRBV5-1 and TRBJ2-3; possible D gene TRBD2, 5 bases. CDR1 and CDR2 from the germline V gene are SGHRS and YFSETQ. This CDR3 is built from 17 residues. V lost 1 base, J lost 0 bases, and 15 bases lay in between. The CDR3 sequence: CASSLTPLRTSTDTQYF. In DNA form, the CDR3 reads TGCGCCAGCAGCTTGACCCCATTACGGACTAGCACAGATACGCAGTATTTT.

The CDR3 coding sequence is TGTGCCAGCAGCTTAGGTTCACAGGGGGGCACTGAAGCTTTCTTT. This codes for CASSLGSQGGTEAFF. The J gene is TRBJ1-1, the V gene TRBV11-3, with TRBD1 identical over 8 bases. V lost 1 base and J lost 4; bases outside the gene matches: 5. This CDR3 contains 15 residues. The germline CDR1 and CDR2 sequences are SGHNT and YENEEA.

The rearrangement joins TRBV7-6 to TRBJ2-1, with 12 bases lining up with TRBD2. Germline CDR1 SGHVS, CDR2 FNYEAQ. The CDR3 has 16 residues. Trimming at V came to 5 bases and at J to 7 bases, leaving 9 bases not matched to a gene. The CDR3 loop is CASSRTSGVGDNEQFF. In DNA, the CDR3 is TGTGCCAGCAGCCGGACTAGCGGGGTGGGGGATAATGAGCAGTTCTTC.

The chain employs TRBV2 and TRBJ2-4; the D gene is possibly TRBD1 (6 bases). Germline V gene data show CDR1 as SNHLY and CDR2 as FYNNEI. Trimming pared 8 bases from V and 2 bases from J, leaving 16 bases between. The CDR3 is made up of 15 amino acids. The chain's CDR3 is CASGVRGPSKNIQYF. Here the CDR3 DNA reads TGTGCCAGCGGAGTCAGGGGACCTTCCAAAAACATTCAGTACTTC.

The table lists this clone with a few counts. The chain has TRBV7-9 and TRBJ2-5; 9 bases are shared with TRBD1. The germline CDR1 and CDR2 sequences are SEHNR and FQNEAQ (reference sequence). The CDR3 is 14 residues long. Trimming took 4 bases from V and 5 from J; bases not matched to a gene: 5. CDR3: CASSSTGGSETQYF. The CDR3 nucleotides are TGTGCCAGCAGCTCGACAGGGGGATCGGAGACCCAGTACTTC.

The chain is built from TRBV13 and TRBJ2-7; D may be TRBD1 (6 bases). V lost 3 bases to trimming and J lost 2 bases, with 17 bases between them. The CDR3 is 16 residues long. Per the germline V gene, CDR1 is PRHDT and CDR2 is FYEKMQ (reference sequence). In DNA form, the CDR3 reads TGTGCCAGCAGCTTCTTTGGGGGCGAAGTCCCCTACGAGCAGTACTTC. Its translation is CASSFFGGEVPYEQYF.

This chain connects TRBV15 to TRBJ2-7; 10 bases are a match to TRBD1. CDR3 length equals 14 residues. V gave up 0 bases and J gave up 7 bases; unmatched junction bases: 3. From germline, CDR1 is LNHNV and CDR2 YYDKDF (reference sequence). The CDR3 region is CATSREGQGLEQYF. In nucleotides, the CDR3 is TGTGCCACCAGCAGAGAGGGACAGGGGTTAGAGCAGTACTTC.

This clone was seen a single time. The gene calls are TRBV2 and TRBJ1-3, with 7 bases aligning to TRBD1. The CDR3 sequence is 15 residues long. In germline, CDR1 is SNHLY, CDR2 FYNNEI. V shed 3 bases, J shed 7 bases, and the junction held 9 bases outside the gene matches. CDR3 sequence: CASSESTGMGNTIYF. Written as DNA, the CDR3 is TGTGCCAGCAGTGAGTCGACAGGGATGGGTAACACCATATATTTT.

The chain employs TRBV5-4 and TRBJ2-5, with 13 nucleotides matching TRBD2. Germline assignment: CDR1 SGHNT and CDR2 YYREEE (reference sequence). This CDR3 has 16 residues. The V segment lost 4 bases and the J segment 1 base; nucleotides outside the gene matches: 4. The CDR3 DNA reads TGTGCCAGCAGCGGGAGACTAGCGGGGGGCCAAGAGACCCAGTACTTC. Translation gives CASSGRLAGGQETQYF.

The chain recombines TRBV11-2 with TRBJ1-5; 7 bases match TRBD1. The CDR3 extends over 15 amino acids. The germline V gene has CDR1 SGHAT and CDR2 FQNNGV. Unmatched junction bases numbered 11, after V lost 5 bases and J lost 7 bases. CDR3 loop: CASSQGQTFGQPQHF. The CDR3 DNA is TGTGCCAGCAGCCAGGGACAGACCTTCGGGCAGCCCCAGCATTTT.

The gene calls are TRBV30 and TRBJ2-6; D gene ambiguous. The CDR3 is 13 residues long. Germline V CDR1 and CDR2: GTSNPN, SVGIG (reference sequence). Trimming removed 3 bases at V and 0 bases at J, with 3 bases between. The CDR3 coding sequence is TGTGCCTGGAGCCTCTCTGGGGCCAACGTCCTGACTTTC. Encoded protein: CAWSLSGANVLTF.

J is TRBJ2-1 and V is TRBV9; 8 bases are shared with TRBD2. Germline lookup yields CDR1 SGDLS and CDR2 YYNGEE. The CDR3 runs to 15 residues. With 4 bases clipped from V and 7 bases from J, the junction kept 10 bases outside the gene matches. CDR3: CASSPGASGYNEQFF. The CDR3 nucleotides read TGTGCCAGCAGCCCCGGGGCTAGCGGGTATAATGAGCAGTTCTTC.

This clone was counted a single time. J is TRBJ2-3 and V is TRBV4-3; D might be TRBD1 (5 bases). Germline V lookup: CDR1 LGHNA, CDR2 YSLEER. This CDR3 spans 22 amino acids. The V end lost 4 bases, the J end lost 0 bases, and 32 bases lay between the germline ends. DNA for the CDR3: TGCGCCAGCAGCCGTACGGTTACAGGCGGCTCGACAGCTTCTAGGAGCACAGATACGCAGTATTTT. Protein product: CASSRTVTGGSTASRSTDTQYF.

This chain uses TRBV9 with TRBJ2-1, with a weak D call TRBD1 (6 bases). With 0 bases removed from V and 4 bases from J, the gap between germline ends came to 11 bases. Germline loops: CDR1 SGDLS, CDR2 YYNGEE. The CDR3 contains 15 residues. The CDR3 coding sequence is TGTGCCAGCAGCGTAGCTCACAGGGCTTACAATGAGCAGTTCTTC. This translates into CASSVAHRAYNEQFF.

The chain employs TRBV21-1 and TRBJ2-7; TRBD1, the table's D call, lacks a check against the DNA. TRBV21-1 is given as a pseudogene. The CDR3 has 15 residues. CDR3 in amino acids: CASSAQGAPRYEQYF. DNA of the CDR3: TGTGCCAGCAGCGCACAGGGGGCTCCGCGGTACGAGCAGTACTTC.

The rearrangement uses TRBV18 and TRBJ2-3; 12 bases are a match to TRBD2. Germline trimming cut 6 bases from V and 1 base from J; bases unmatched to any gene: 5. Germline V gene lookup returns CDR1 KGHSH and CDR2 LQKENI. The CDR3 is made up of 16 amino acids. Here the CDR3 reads CASSLLAGGRTDTQYF. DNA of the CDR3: TGTGCCAGCTCCCTCCTAGCGGGGGGGCGCACAGATACGCAGTATTTT.

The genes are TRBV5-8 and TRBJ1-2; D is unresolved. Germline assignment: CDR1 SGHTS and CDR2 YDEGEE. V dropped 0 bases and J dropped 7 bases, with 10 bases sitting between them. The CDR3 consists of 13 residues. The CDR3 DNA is TGTGCCAGCAGCTTGGGCGGATACGGTGGCTACACCTTC. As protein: CASSLGGYGGYTF.

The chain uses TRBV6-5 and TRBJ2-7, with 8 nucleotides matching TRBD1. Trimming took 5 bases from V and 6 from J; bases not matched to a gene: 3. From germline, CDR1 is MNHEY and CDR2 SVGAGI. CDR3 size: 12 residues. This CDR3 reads CASSRTGFEQYF. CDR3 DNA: TGTGCCAGCAGTAGGACAGGGTTCGAGCAGTACTTC.

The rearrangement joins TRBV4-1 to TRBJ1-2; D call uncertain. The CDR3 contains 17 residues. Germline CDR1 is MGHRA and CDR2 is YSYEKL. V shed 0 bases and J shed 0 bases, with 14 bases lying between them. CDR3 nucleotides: TGCGCCAGCAGCCAAGACCCGGGGAACGGGGCTAACTATGGCTACACCTTC. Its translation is CASSQDPGNGANYGYTF.

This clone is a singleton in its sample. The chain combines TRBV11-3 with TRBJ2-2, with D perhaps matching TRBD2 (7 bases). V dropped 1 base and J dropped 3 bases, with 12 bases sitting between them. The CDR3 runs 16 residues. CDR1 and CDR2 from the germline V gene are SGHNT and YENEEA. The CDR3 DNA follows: TGTGCCAGCAGCTTAGTAGGGGGGGCAGACACCGGGGAGCTGTTTTTT. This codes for CASSLVGGADTGELFF.

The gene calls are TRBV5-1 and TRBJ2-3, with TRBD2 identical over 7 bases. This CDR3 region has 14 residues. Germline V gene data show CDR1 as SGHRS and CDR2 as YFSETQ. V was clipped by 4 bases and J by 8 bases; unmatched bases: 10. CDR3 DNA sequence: TGCGCCAGCAGCCCTTCTAGACTAGCTGGTACGCAGTATTTT. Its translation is CASSPSRLAGTQYF.

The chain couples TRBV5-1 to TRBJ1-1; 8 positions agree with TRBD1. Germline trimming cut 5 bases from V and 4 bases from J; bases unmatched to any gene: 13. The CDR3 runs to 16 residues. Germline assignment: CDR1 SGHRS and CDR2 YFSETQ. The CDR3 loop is CASRSQGASRGTEAFF. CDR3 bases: TGCGCCAGCAGGAGTCAGGGGGCCTCCCGAGGCACTGAAGCTTTCTTT. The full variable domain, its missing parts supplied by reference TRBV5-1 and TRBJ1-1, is KAGVTQTPRYLIKTRGQQVTLSCSPISGHRSVSWYQQTPGQGLQFLFEYFSETQRNKGNFPGRFSGRQFSNSRSEMNVSTLELGDSALYLCASRSQGASRGTEAFFGQGTRLTVV.

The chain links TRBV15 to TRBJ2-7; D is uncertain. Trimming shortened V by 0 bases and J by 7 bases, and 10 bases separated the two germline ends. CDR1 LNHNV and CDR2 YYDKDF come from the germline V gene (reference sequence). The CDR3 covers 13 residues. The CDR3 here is CATSRDLRVEQYF. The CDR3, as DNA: TGTGCCACCAGCAGAGATCTACGGGTGGAGCAGTACTTC. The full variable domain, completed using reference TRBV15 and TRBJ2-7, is DAMVIQNPRYQVTQFGKPVTLSCSQTLNHNVMYWYQQKSSQAPKLLFHYYDKDFNNEADTPDNFQSRRPNTSFCFLDIRSPGLGDTAMYLCATSRDLRVEQYFGPGTRLTVT.

This CDR3 is CASTASGGSYEQYF. CDR3 nucleotides: TGTGCCAGCACCGCATCAGGGGGCTCCTACGAGCAGTACTTC. The chain has TRBV5-4 and TRBJ2-7, with TRBD1 identical over 7 bases. Germline CDR1 and CDR2: SGHNT and YYREEE (reference sequence). Trimming at V came to 6 bases and at J to 0 bases, leaving 6 bases not matched to a gene. The length of the CDR3 is 14 residues.

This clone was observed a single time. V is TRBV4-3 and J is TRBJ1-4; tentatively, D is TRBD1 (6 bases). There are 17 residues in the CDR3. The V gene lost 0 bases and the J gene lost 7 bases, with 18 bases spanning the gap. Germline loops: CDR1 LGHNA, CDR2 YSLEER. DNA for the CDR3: TGCGCCAGCAGCCAAGAGGGTCAGGGGCGCTGGAGTGAAAAACTGTTTTTT. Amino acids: CASSQEGQGRWSEKLFF.

CDR3: CASSGGRASSGNTIYF. Written as DNA, the CDR3 is TGTGCCAGCAGTGGGGGCCGTGCCTCATCTGGAAACACCATATATTTT. The rearrangement links TRBV2 to TRBJ1-3, with D possibly being TRBD1 (5 bases). Germline CDR1 reads SNHLY; CDR2 reads FYNNEI. Deletions cut 4 bases from V and 1 base from J, with 14 bases between. There are 16 residues in the CDR3. Filled out from reference TRBV2 and TRBJ1-3, the complete variable domain reads EPEVTQTPSHQVTQMGQEVILRCVPISNHLYFYWYRQILGQKVEFLVSFYNNEISEKSEIFDDQFSVERPDGSNFTLKIRSTKLEDSAMYFCASSGGRASSGNTIYFGEGSWLTVV.

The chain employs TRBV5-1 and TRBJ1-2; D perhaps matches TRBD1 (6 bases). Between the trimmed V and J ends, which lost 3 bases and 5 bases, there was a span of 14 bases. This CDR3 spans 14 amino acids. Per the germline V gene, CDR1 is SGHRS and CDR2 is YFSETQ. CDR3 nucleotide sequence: TGCGCCAGCAGCTCACAGGGTGGGGAGTATGGCTACACCTTC. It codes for CASSSQGGEYGYTF.

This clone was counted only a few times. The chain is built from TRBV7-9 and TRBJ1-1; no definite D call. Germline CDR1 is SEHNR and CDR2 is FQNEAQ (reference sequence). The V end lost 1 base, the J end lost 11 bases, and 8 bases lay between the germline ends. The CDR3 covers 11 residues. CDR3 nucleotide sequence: TGTGCCAGCAGCTTAGGGGTACAGGCTTTCTTT. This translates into CASSLGVQAFF.